These 20 T cell receptor beta chains were sequenced from one sample in a study of blood T cell repertoires in COVID-19. Profiling relied on immunoSEQ multiplex PCR, and the TCRdb table lists in-frame clones only, not all of them. Among more than 85,000 clones listed, more than 65% were seen once. The specimen was peripheral blood. Every receptor here comes from a man aged 55 to 70 with acute or convalescent COVID-19.

The chain is built from TRBV5-4 and TRBJ2-5, with a tentative D call TRBD2 (5 bases). Trimming removed 1 base from V and 5 bases from J, with 15 bases in between. This CDR3 has 15 residues. Germline lookup yields CDR1 SGHNT and CDR2 YYREEE (reference sequence). The CDR3: CASSLSGLGYETQYF. DNA for the CDR3: TGTGCCAGCAGCTTGTCCGGACTGGGCTACGAGACCCAGTACTTC. Full variable domain (outside the CDR3, taken from reference TRBV5-4 and TRBJ2-5): ETGVTQSPTHLIKTRGQQVTLRCSSQSGHNTVSWYQQALGQGPQFIFQYYREEENGRGNFPPRFSGLQFPNYSSELNVNALELDDSALYLCASSLSGLGYETQYFGPGTRLLVL.

This clone was observed once. V and J are TRBV18 and TRBJ2-5, with 9 nucleotides matching TRBD2. V lost 7 bases, J lost 2 bases, and 5 bases stayed unmatched. The germline V gene has CDR1 KGHSH and CDR2 LQKENI. CDR3 length equals 14 residues. The CDR3: CASYRAGGQETQYF. The CDR3 nucleotides read TGTGCCAGCTATCGAGCGGGGGGACAAGAGACCCAGTACTTC.

The J gene is TRBJ1-2, the V gene TRBV3-1 (or the pseudogene TRBV3-2), with D maybe TRBD1 (5 bases). CDR1 LGHDT and CDR2 YNNKEL come from the germline V gene (reference sequence). Trimming removed 4 bases at V and 8 bases at J, with 14 bases between. This CDR3 has 13 residues. Here the CDR3 DNA reads TGTGCCAGCAGCCGCGGGGCCTGGTGGGGCTACACCTTC. This gives the protein CASSRGAWWGYTF.

This clone was detected a few times. DNA for the CDR3: TGTGCCAGCAGCTTAAGGGGGACAGGGGGCACCGGGGAGCTGTTTTTT. Translated, it gives CASSLRGTGGTGELFF. V gene TRBV7-2 combines with J gene TRBJ2-2, with TRBD1 matching 11 bases. Per the germline V gene, CDR1 is SGHTA and CDR2 is FQGNSA. The CDR3 sequence is 16 residues long. V was clipped by 2 bases and J by 4 bases; unmatched bases: 3.

The J gene is TRBJ2-7, the V gene TRBV10-3, with D possibly matching TRBD2 (5 bases). V shed 0 bases and J shed 5 bases, with 8 bases lying between them. The CDR3 spans 13 residues. Germline V gene data show CDR1 as ENHRY and CDR2 as SYGVKD. Written as DNA, the CDR3 is TGTGCCATCAGTGAGTCGCGGGTAAACGAGCAGTACGTC. Encoded protein: CAISESRVNEQYV.

The chain uses TRBV7-9 and TRBJ1-6; 7 bases match TRBD1. Trimming removed 5 bases from V and 6 bases from J; junction bases left unmatched: 7. The V gene's germline CDR1 is SEHNR and CDR2 FQNEAQ (reference sequence). The CDR3 length is 15 residues. Here the CDR3 reads CASSLLGQSNSPLHF. CDR3 in DNA: TGTGCCAGCAGCCTTCTGGGACAGAGTAATTCACCCCTCCACTTT.

The chain is built from TRBV18 and TRBJ1-2; D is undetermined. V lost 5 bases, J lost 4 bases, and 17 bases lay in between. The germline V gene encodes CDR1 KGHSH and CDR2 LQKENI. The CDR3 is 15 residues long. The CDR3 sequence: CASSSGAGGGYGYTF. DNA for the CDR3: TGTGCCAGCTCATCCGGAGCAGGAGGCGGCTATGGCTACACCTTC.

The chain links TRBV6-5 to TRBJ1-5; D perhaps matches TRBD1 (5 bases). V lost 0 bases and J 1 base, leaving 7 bases between the germline ends. From germline, CDR1 is MNHEY and CDR2 SVGAGI. The CDR3 spans 15 residues. The CDR3: CASSYSGGSNQPQHF. The DNA for the CDR3 is TGTGCCAGCAGTTACTCGGGGGGGAGCAATCAGCCCCAGCATTTT.

The chain is built from TRBV18 and TRBJ1-1, with TRBD1 matching over 7 bases. Germline V lookup: CDR1 KGHSH, CDR2 LQKENI. After removal of 6 bases from V and 1 base from J, the junction contained 2 bases not matched to a gene. The CDR3 has 13 amino acids. CDR3 protein: CASSGTANTEAFF. In nucleotides, the CDR3 is TGTGCCAGCTCGGGGACAGCGAACACTGAAGCTTTCTTT.

The J gene is TRBJ1-1, the V gene TRBV18; D might be TRBD1 (5 bases). V was shortened by 2 bases and J by 7 bases, with 11 bases between the two germline ends. Germline V gives CDR1 KGHSH, CDR2 LQKENI. The length of the CDR3 is 13 residues. The CDR3 loop is CASSPLGTSEAFF. The CDR3 DNA reads TGTGCCAGCTCACCATTAGGGACTAGTGAAGCTTTCTTT.

The J gene is TRBJ1-1, the V gene TRBV7-3, with D perhaps TRBD1 (5 bases). Trimming left V 4 bases short and J 1 base short, with 10 bases between. The CDR3 is 14 residues long. Per germline, CDR1 SGHTA and CDR2 FQGTGA. CDR3 in amino acids: CASSSGLQNTEAFF. In nucleotides, the CDR3 is TGTGCCAGCAGCTCGGGACTGCAGAACACTGAAGCTTTCTTT.

This clone was recorded a few times. The chain has TRBV9 and TRBJ2-2; D remains ambiguous. CDR1 is SGDLS and CDR2 is YYNGEE in the germline V gene. CDR3 length: 13 residues. The V end was cut by 3 bases, the J end by 1 base, with 4 bases between. The CDR3 region has the DNA TGTGCCAGCAGCGGACAGAACACCGGGGAGCTGTTTTTT. This gives the protein CASSGQNTGELFF.

This chain connects TRBV3-1 (or the pseudogene TRBV3-2) to TRBJ1-2; D gene uncertain. CDR1 is LGHDT, CDR2 YNNKEL, per germline (reference sequence). The CDR3 has 12 amino acids. Trimming stripped 0 bases from V and 8 bases from J, with 7 bases between. The CDR3 loop is CASSQESGGYTF. The CDR3 nucleotides are TGTGCCAGCAGCCAAGAGTCGGGGGGCTACACCTTC.

This sequence joins TRBV28 and TRBJ2-1, with 13 bases that match TRBD2. The V and J ends lost 4 bases and 4 bases, in that order; junction bases with no gene match: 7. The CDR3 runs to 17 residues. CDR1 MDHEN and CDR2 SYDVKM come from the germline V gene. CDR3 amino acids: CASSSRTSGGPYNEQFF. The CDR3 DNA reads TGTGCCAGCAGTTCCCGGACTAGCGGGGGCCCATACAATGAGCAGTTCTTC.

The chain has TRBV10-3 and TRBJ1-6; D unresolved. The V gene lost 0 bases and the J gene lost 0 bases, with 3 bases spanning the gap. CDR3 length: 15 amino acids. CDR1 is ENHRY, CDR2 SYGVKD, per germline. The CDR3 DNA follows: TGTGCCATCAGTGAGTCGAGCTCCTATAATTCACCCCTCCACTTT. Residues: CAISESSSYNSPLHF.

The chain has TRBV5-5 and TRBJ1-6, with D hard to call. The CDR3 length is 13 residues. Deletions cut 0 bases from V and 14 bases from J, with 12 bases between. Germline values: CDR1 SGHKS, CDR2 YYEKEE (reference sequence). This CDR3 reads CASSLDPSGTLHF. The CDR3 bases are TGTGCCAGCAGCTTGGACCCCTCGGGGACCCTCCACTTT.

J is TRBJ2-5 and V is TRBV5-6; D may be TRBD2 (6 bases). Trimming stripped 1 base from V and 1 base from J, with 11 bases between. The CDR3 consists of 15 residues. The V gene's germline CDR1 is SGHDT and CDR2 YYEEEE. The CDR3 loop reads CASSLWGTSQETQYF. DNA of the CDR3: TGTGCCAGCAGCTTGTGGGGGACTTCCCAAGAGACCCAGTACTTC.

This chain joins TRBV6-5 and TRBJ2-1; D call uncertain. Germline-derived CDR1 and CDR2 are MNHEY and SVGAGI. The CDR3 is 12 amino acids. Between the trimmed V and J ends, which lost 7 bases and 13 bases, there was a span of 17 bases. CDR3 bases: TGTGCCAGCACCACCCCTAGTCCCCAACAGTTCTTC. Its protein is CASTTPSPQQFF.

In this sample, this clone turned up once. This chain links TRBV11-2 with TRBJ2-2, with D perhaps matching TRBD2 (6 bases). The CDR3 extends over 17 amino acids. The V and J ends lost 2 bases and 4 bases respectively, with 17 bases between them. Germline CDR1 SGHAT, CDR2 FQNNGV. CDR3: CASSLREKGAVTGELFF. Here the CDR3 DNA reads TGTGCCAGCAGCTTACGGGAGAAAGGGGCGGTCACCGGGGAGCTGTTTTTT. Using reference TRBV11-2 and TRBJ2-2 for the parts outside the CDR3, the full variable domain is EAGVAQSPRYKIIEKRQSVAFWCNPISGHATLYWYQQILGQGPKLLIQFQNNGVVDDSQLPKDRFSAERLKGVDSTLKIQPAKLEDSAVYLCASSLREKGAVTGELFFGEGSRLTVL.

The V call is TRBV2, the J call TRBJ2-5; no clear D gene. Trimming removed 7 bases from V and 5 bases from J, with 14 bases in between. CDR1 and CDR2 (germline): SNHLY, FYNNEI. The CDR3 consists of 13 residues. CDR3 protein: CASMRARFETQYF. In nucleotides, the CDR3 is TGTGCCAGCATGAGAGCCCGGTTTGAGACCCAGTACTTC.